Listed below are T cell receptor beta chains from one sample, sequenced in a study of blood T cells in healthy people across ages. MiXCR, run by TCRdb on the 5' RACE reads, gives a single entry per CDR3 protein. The sample holds about 620,000 distinct CDR3 sequences, under 25% seen once. The source material was blood. The source of these receptors is a man aged 70 or older in good health. Each CDR3 is given with its conserved first and last residue. Fields, in order: CDR3 protein, V gene, J gene.

CASSLGAKGGETQYF	TRBV7-8	TRBJ2-5
CASSPIGGLGQPQHF	TRBV3-1	TRBJ1-5
CATSDPGTSGSEQFF	TRBV24-1	TRBJ2-1
CASSSIAGLRADTQYF	TRBV28	TRBJ2-3
CSAPRGGSGNTVYF	TRBV20-1	TRBJ1-3
CASNPYFAGVPYEQYF	TRBV6-2/TRBV6-3	TRBJ2-7
CASSYSVSPYGYTF	TRBV6-2/TRBV6-3	TRBJ1-2
CASSFEGQNIQYF	TRBV27	TRBJ2-4
CASSEEWTAKIAKNIQYF	TRBV6-1	TRBJ2-4
CASSIGATEAFF	TRBV28	TRBJ1-1
CSASVGTGVIGYTF	TRBV20-1	TRBJ1-2
CASSGTSVVGTDTQYF	TRBV3-1	TRBJ2-3
CASSQDRSQNYEKLFF	TRBV3-1	TRBJ1-4
CSARVSGGDEQFF	TRBV20-1	.
CASSQVAGARNSPLHF	TRBV4-1	TRBJ1-6
CASSPYRGLAKNIQYF	TRBV27	TRBJ2-4
CASRDDTPSYEQYF	TRBV2	TRBJ2-7
CANSTGAGNIQYF	TRBV7-2	TRBJ2-4
CASSLPSGSGEQFF	TRBV28	TRBJ2-1
CASSAGDRSYEQYF	TRBV9	.
CASRNSFEQFF	TRBV5-1	TRBJ2-1
CSARTLTETQYF	TRBV20-1	TRBJ2-5
CASSQGLAGVGEQFF	TRBV14	.
CSAREPTDTQYF	TRBV20-1	TRBJ2-3
CASTPSGGGETQYF	TRBV6-5	TRBJ2-5
CASRLTGGGEQYF	TRBV11-1	TRBJ2-7
CSAFYRDQQFF	TRBV20-1	TRBJ2-1
CASSLNGRSYNEQFF	TRBV12-3/TRBV12-4	TRBJ2-1
CASSQDPLDGYHGYTF	TRBV4-3	TRBJ1-2
CASSQREGAEAFF	TRBV7-3	TRBJ1-1
CASSLFAWTSGSTDTQYF	TRBV27	TRBJ2-3
CAIWYSSYGYTF	TRBV10-3	TRBJ1-2
CASNGFSGAYEQYF	TRBV2	.
CASSLPTRRETQYF	TRBV3-1	TRBJ2-5
CASSLGQGVLETQYF	TRBV4-1	TRBJ2-5
CASSDPARGAYEQYF	TRBV25-1	TRBJ2-7
CASSYPRVGMNTEAFF	TRBV6-5	TRBJ1-1
CASSQEHRGGSSYEQYF	TRBV3-1	TRBJ2-7
CSARDGASGTYEQYF	TRBV20-1	TRBJ2-7
CSASGTINSPLHF	TRBV20-1	TRBJ1-6
CASSYSALGETQYF	TRBV6-5	TRBJ2-5